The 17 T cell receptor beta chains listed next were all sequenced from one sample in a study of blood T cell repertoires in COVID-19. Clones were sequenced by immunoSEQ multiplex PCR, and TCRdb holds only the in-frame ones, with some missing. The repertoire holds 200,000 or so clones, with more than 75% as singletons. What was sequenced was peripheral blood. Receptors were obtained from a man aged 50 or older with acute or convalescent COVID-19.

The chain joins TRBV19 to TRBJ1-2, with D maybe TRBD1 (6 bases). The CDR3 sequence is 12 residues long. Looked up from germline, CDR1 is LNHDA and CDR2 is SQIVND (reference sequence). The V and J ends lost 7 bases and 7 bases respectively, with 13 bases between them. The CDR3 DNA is TGTGCCAGTAACTTGGCAGGGGTTGGCTACACCTTC. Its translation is CASNLAGVGYTF. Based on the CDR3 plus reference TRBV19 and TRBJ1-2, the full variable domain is DGGITQSPKYLFRKEGQNVTLSCEQNLNHDAMYWYRQDPGQGLRLIYYSQIVNDFQKGDIAEGYSVSREKKESFPLTVTSAQKNPTAFYLCASNLAGVGYTFGSGTRLTVV.

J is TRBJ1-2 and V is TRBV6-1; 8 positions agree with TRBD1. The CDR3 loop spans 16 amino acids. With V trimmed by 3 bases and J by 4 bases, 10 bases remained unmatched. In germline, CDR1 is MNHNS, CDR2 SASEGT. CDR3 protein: CASSEHTGGASYGYTF. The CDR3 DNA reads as TGTGCCAGCAGTGAGCATACAGGGGGAGCTTCCTATGGCTACACCTTC.

CDR3 in DNA: TGTGCCAGCAGTACTTACAATCAGCCCCAGCATTTT. This encodes CASSTYNQPQHF. V usage is TRBV12-3 or TRBV12-4 and J usage is TRBJ1-5; no clear D. V was clipped by 5 bases and J by 3 bases, with 5 bases between them. This CDR3 contains 12 residues.

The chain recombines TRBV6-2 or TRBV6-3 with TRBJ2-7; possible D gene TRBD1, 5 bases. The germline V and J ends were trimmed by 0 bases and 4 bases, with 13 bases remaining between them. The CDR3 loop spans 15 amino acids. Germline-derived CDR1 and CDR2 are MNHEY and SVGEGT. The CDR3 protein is CASSYSSGLGYEQYF. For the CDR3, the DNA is TGTGCCAGCAGTTACTCGTCAGGGCTTGGGTACGAGCAGTACTTC.

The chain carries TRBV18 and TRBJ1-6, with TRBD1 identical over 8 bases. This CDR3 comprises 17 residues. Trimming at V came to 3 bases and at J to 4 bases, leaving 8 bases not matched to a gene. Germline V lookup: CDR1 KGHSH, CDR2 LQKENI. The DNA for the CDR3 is TGTGCCAGCTCACCGTCTCGCGACAGGGGTTATAATTCACCCCTCCACTTT. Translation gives CASSPSRDRGYNSPLHF. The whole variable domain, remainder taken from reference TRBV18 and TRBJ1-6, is NAGVMQNPRHLVRRRGQEARLRCSPMKGHSHVYWYRQLPEEGLKFMVYLQKENIIDESGMPKERFSAEFPKEGPSILRIQQVVRGDSAAYFCASSPSRDRGYNSPLHFGNGTRLTVT.

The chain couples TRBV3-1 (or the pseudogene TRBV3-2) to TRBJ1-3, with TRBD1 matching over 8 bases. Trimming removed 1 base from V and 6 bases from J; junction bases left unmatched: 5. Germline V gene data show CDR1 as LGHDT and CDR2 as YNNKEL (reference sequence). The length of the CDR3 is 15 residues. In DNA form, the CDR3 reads TGTGCCAGCAGCCAAGGAGCCCAGGGGGCAAACACCATATATTTT. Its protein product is CASSQGAQGANTIYF.

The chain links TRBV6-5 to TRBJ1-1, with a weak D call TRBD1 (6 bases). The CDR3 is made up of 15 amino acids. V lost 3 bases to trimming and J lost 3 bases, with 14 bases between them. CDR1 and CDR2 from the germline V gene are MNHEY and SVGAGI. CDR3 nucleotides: TGTGCCAGCAGTTATGGGGGGGCCATGGACACTGAAGCTTTCTTT. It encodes CASSYGGAMDTEAFF.

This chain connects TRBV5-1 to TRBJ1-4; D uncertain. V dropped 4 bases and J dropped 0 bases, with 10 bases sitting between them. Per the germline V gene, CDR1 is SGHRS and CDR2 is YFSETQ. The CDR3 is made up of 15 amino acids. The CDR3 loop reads CASSLPGTTNEKLFF. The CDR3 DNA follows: TGCGCCAGCAGCCTCCCGGGAACAACTAATGAAAAACTGTTTTTT.

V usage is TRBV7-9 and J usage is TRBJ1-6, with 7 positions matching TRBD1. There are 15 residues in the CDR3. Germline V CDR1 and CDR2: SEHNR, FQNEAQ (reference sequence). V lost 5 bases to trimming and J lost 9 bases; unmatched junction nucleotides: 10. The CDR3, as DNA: TGTGCCAGCAGCGCGCCCGGGACAGACGCTTCACCCCTCCACTTT. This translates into CASSAPGTDASPLHF.

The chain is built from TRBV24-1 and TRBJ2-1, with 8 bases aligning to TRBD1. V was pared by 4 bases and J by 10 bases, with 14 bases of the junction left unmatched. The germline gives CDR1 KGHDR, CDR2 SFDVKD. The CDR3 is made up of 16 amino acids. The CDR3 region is CATSDSGTGRREEQFF. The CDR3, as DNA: TGTGCCACCAGTGACTCCGGGACAGGCAGGAGAGAAGAGCAGTTCTTC.

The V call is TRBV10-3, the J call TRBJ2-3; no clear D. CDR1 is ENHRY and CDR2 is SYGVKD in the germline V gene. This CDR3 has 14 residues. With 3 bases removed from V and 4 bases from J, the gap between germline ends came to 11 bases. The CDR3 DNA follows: TGTGCCATCAGTGAACACGAATTGTCAGATACGCAGTATTTT. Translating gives CAISEHELSDTQYF.

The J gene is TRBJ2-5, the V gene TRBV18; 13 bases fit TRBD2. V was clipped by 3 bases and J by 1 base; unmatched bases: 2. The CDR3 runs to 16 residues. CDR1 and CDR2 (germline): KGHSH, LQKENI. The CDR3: CASSPGLAGPQETQYF. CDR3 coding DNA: TGTGCCAGCTCACCGGGACTAGCGGGACCCCAAGAGACCCAGTACTTC.

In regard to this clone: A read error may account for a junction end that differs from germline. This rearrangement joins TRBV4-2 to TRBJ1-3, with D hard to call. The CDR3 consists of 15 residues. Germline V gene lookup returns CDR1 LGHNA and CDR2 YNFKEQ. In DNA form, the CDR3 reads TGTGCCAGCAACCAAGTGAGGGTCTCTGGAAACACCATATATTTT. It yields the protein CASNQVRVSGNTIYF.

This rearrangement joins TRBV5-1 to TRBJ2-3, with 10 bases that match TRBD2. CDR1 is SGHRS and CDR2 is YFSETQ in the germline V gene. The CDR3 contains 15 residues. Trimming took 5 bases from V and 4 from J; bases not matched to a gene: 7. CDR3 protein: CASRAQRGGSDTQYF. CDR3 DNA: TGCGCCAGCAGAGCTCAGCGGGGGGGATCAGATACGCAGTATTTT.

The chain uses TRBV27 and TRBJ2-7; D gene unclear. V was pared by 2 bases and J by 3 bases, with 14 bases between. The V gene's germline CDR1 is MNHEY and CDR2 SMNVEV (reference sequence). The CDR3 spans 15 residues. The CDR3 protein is CASSLARLTGYEQYF. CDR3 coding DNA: TGTGCCAGCAGTTTAGCCCGTCTAACGGGCTACGAGCAGTACTTC.

The CDR3 loop reads CASSLAAGTVAYEQYF. As DNA, the CDR3 is TGCGCCAGCAGCTTGGCCGCAGGGACTGTAGCCTACGAGCAGTACTTC. J is TRBJ2-7 and V is TRBV5-1; perhaps TRBD2 as D (6 bases). The CDR3 covers 16 residues. Germline CDR1 and CDR2: SGHRS and YFSETQ. Trimming removed 0 bases at V and 2 bases at J, with 15 bases between.

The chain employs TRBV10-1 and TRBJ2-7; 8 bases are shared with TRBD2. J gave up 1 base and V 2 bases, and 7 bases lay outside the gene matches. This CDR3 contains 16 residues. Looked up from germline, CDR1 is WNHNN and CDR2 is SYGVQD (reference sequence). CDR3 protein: CASSEPPGGISYEQYF. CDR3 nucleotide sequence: TGCGCCAGCAGTGAGCCCCCGGGGGGGATTTCCTACGAGCAGTACTTC.